The source of this TCR beta chain is a study of CD8+ T cells in alopecia areata. Background on the study: Patients received oral tofacitinib, 5 to 10 mg twice daily, for moderate-to-severe alopecia areata.

Comment on this clone: Its antigen is unidentified.

The treatment denotes: oral pan-JAK inhibitor, 5-10 mg twice daily. Sequencing used cDNA as its template, made by extracting RNA and reverse transcribing it. TCRdb's table, derived via immunoSEQ multiplex PCR, lists solely in-frame clones and lacks some. The sample holds roughly 60,000 clones, about 43% seen once. Trimming took 3 bases from V and 6 from J, leaving 15 bases between them. Germline V gene sequence: CDR1 LNHNV, CDR2 YYDKDF (reference sequence). This CDR3 has 15 residues. Study results and limitations: Many expanded lesional clones persisted in scalp and blood during tofacitinib.

J is TRBJ2-1 and V is TRBV15; D ambiguous. Specimen: CD8+ T cells sorted from blood, collected around week 36, from a patient treated with tofacitinib. The clonotype comes from a human donor with alopecia areata. CDR3 sequence reads: CATSSPLGSFNEQFF. DNA of the CDR3: TGTGCCACCAGCAGTCCTCTCGGTAGTTTCAATGAGCAGTTCTTC.